This TCR beta chain stems from a study of human T cells and chemical hapten exposure. Study as a whole: Patch testing was performed with 0.01% DPC on the upper back, with reading at 6 days.

This CDR3 is built from 13 residues. V trimming: 7 bases; J trimming: 6 bases; junction bases outside the gene matches: 4. TCRdb used MiXCR to reprocess the RACE reads, holding one entry per CDR3 protein. Among roughly 380,000 distinct CDR3 sequences listed, roughly 6% were seen once. This clonotype showed up many times. Documented time point: patch test 2, 6 weeks after DPC sensitization. Noted treatment: therapeutic diphenylcyclopropenone sensitization with weekly scalp DPC. Alopecia patients between 18 and 70 years old and suitable for DPC were used as donors. The chain combines TRBV12-3 or TRBV12-4 with TRBJ2-4, with 9 positions matching TRBD2. This TCR derives from a woman aged 18-29 years with alopecia areata. Some clones in this sample may be carry-over from other donors' samples. The material sequenced was whole blood, taken in connection with sensitization to the hapten diphenylcyclopropenone (DPC). The CDR3 DNA reads TGTGCCAGCACTCTTAGCGGGGGAAACATTCAGTACTTC. It is translated as CASTLSGGNIQYF.